Shown below are 7 T cell receptor beta chains from a single sample sequenced in a study of cytomegalovirus exposure and HLA in healthy donors. The PCR contained 60 Vbeta and 13 Jbeta primers. The protocol was immunoSEQ multiplex PCR, while the TCRdb copy is restricted to in-frame clones and leaves out a portion. The profile shows approximately 33,000 clones, around 50% of them singletons. Sequencing was carried out using PBMCs. The origin of the receptors is a woman aged 35 to 49 in good health and CMV-seropositive.

The chain uses TRBV30 and TRBJ1-6; D is perhaps TRBD1 (5 bases). The V gene lost 1 base and the J gene lost 10 bases, with 14 bases spanning the gap. The CDR3 extends over 14 amino acids. From germline, CDR1 is GTSNPN and CDR2 SVGIG (reference sequence). The CDR3 here is CAWSAGQGRSPLHF. CDR3 in DNA: TGTGCCTGGAGTGCCGGACAAGGGCGATCACCCCTCCACTTT.

This rearrangement joins TRBV9 to TRBJ1-1; possible D gene TRBD1, 5 bases. This CDR3 region has 14 residues. Trimming removed 6 bases from V and 0 bases from J, with 12 bases in between. Per the germline V gene, CDR1 is SGDLS and CDR2 is YYNGEE. CDR3 coding DNA: TGTGCCAGCACCGCGCGGGGGATGAACACTGAAGCTTTCTTT. Translated: CASTARGMNTEAFF.

The chain recombines TRBV6-1 with TRBJ2-7; possibly TRBD2 for D (5 bases). Germline values: CDR1 MNHNS, CDR2 SASEGT. The CDR3 sequence is 12 residues long. Trimming took off 8 bases at V and 4 bases at J, with 12 bases between the two ends. CDR3 region: CASLKREYEQYF. The CDR3 bases are TGTGCCAGCTTGAAGAGGGAATACGAGCAGTACTTC.

Turning to this clone: Other DNA sequences of this sample code for an identical CDR3. The chain has TRBV7-3 and TRBJ2-5; no definite D call. Germline-derived CDR1 and CDR2 are SGHTA and FQGTGA. V lost 2 bases and J 1 base, leaving 5 bases between the germline ends. The CDR3 consists of 13 residues. CDR3 loop: CASSLGGQETQYF. The CDR3 DNA reads TGTGCCAGCAGCTTAGGCGGCCAAGAGACCCAGTACTTC.

This chain uses TRBV4-1 with TRBJ2-2, with a possible D match to TRBD2 (5 bases). V lost 2 bases and J lost 3, with 10 bases in between. Germline assignment: CDR1 MGHRA and CDR2 YSYEKL. CDR3 size: 15 residues. The CDR3 loop is CASSQRTRDTGELFF. In DNA form, the CDR3 reads TGCGCCAGCAGCCAACGTACTAGGGACACCGGGGAGCTGTTTTTT.

The chain uses TRBV2 and TRBJ2-3; D is possibly TRBD2 (6 bases). V lost 7 bases and J 9 bases, leaving 17 bases between the germline ends. The CDR3 extends over 13 amino acids. Germline CDR1 and CDR2: SNHLY and FYNNEI. The CDR3 protein is CASTPGNGGTQYF. The CDR3 DNA reads TGTGCCAGCACTCCCGGAAACGGAGGGACGCAGTATTTT.

This chain links TRBV11-1 with TRBJ1-2; tentatively, D is TRBD1 (5 bases). Germline CDR1 and CDR2: SGHAT and FQDESV (reference sequence). The CDR3 consists of 12 residues. Trimming removed 6 bases from V and 4 bases from J, with 9 bases in between. The CDR3 DNA reads as TGTGCCAGCAGTTCTGACAGCTATGGCTACACCTTC. Translated: CASSSDSYGYTF.